This TCR beta chain was obtained from a study of blood T cell repertoires in COVID-19. The overall study: Italy, Spain and the United States were the sources of the convalescent and acute COVID-19 samples. The cDNA or gDNA used as material had been derived from T cells, B-cell-depleted T cells, or PBMCs.

Per the original data handling: Amplification of reference gene primers was used by the study to estimate nucleated cell counts. Produced via immunoSEQ multiplex PCR; TCRdb's table is partial and in-frame only. V, J and clone size were drawn from that table, and D and trimming were deduced from the DNA. The table shows 180,000 or so clones, with 86% occurring only once. CDR3 length: 16 amino acids. V dropped 0 bases and J dropped 1 base, with 12 bases sitting between them. CDR1 and CDR2 (germline): KGHSH, LQKENI. The sequenced sample consisted of peripheral blood. V usage is TRBV18 and J usage is TRBJ1-1; D unclear. This TCR came from a young man with acute or convalescent COVID-19. CDR3 region: CASSPPVAAKNTEAFF. CDR3 nucleotides: TGTGCCAGCTCACCACCGGTCGCAGCGAAGAACACTGAAGCTTTCTTT. Combining the CDR3 with reference TRBV18 and TRBJ1-1 gives the whole variable domain NAGVMQNPRHLVRRRGQEARLRCSPMKGHSHVYWYRQLPEEGLKFMVYLQKENIIDESGMPKERFSAEFPKEGPSILRIQQVVRGDSAAYFCASSPPVAAKNTEAFFGQGTRLTVV.